The rows below give T cell receptor beta chains drawn from one sample of a study of T cells in Graves' hyperthyroidism and ophthalmopathy. TCRdb passed the multiplex PCR reads through MiXCR, listing each CDR3 protein once. Of 550,000 to 600,000 distinct CDR3 sequences listed, around 14% are singletons. Material for sequencing was blood. Receptors originate from a young woman with Graves' ophthalmopathy. The CDR3 runs from the conserved cysteine through the conserved F or W. The D gene is left open where the match is weak. Rows may omit the clone size; those that give it use once, few, many or a size class.

d_call j_call v_call clone_size cdr3_aa cdr3_nt
NA TRBJ1-1 TRBV19 NA CASNTLGWDTEAFF TGTGCCAGTAACACCCTGGGATGGGACACTGAAGCTTTCTTT
TRBD2 TRBJ2-4 TRBV7-2 many CASSLAGGPTIQYF TGTGCCAGCAGCTTAGCGGGAGGGCCCACCATTCAGTACTTC
TRBD1 TRBJ1-2 TRBV30 NA CAWSQGTYGYTF TGTGCCTGGTCACAGGGGACCTATGGCTACACCTTC
NA TRBJ1-2 TRBV9 NA CASSARGGYTF TGTGCCAGCAGCGCTAGGGGTGGCTACACCTTC
NA TRBJ2-1 TRBV30 NA CAWSHYNEQFF TGTGCCTGGAGTCATTACAATGAGCAGTTCTTC
NA TRBJ1-2 TRBV15 NA CATSRDGDGSLDTF TGTGCCACCAGCAGAGATGGGGACGGCAGTTTGGACACCTTC
NA TRBJ1-2 TRBV28 many CASNGYGYTF TGTGCCAGCAACGGCTATGGCTACACCTTC
TRBD1 TRBJ2-7 TRBV7-9 NA CASSPDPGTAIDEQYF TGTGCCAGCAGCCCGGATCCCGGGACAGCCATCGACGAGCAGTACTTC
NA TRBJ2-7 TRBV12-3/TRBV12-4 many CASSLGQIDEQYF TGTGCCAGCAGTTTAGGCCAGATCGACGAGCAGTACTTC
TRBD1 TRBJ1-2 TRBV3-1 many CASSAGGAKGYTF TGTGCCAGCAGCGCAGGGGGCGCAAAGGGATACACCTTC
NA TRBJ1-2 TRBV5-1 few CASSPLSGYGYTF TGCGCCAGCAGCCCACTCTCTGGCTATGGCTACACCTTC
TRBD2 TRBJ2-2 TRBV30 NA CAWRREFVSGGELFF TGTGCCTGGCGGCGGGAGTTCGTATCGGGCGGGGAGCTGTTTTTT
NA TRBJ1-1 TRBV15 few CATSRPLRGWNTEAFF TGTGCCACCAGCAGACCATTAAGGGGGTGGAACACTGAAGCTTTCTTT
TRBD1 TRBJ1-6 TRBV20-1 few CSARVMDRGGNSPLHF TGCAGTGCTAGAGTGATGGACAGGGGGGGTAATTCACCCCTCCACTTT
TRBD1 TRBJ1-2 TRBV19 few CASSTRTGVLGYGYTF TGTGCCAGTAGTACCAGGACAGGGGTTTTGGGCTATGGCTACACCTTC
NA TRBJ1-1 TRBV29-1 few CSVAYRMNTEAFF TGCAGCGTTGCGTACAGGATGAACACTGAAGCTTTCTTT
NA TRBJ2-3 TRBV7-9 many CASSLAPDPRSPGGLRTDTQYF TGTGCCAGCAGCTTAGCGCCGGATCCGCGCTCCCCTGGGGGGCTTCGCACAGATACGCAGTATTTT
NA TRBJ2-7 TRBV12-3/TRBV12-4 many CASSPRGLYYEQYF TGTGCCAGCAGCCCCAGAGGCCTATACTACGAGCAGTACTTC
NA TRBJ2-7 TRBV5-8 NA CASSLVLGEQYF TGTGCCAGCAGCTTGGTCTTGGGAGAGCAGTACTTC
NA TRBJ2-3 TRBV6-1 many CASSYFFDVPGGVDTQYF TGTGCCAGCAGTTATTTTTTTGACGTCCCGGGGGGCGTCGATACGCAGTATTTT
NA TRBJ2-1 TRBV6-1 NA CASSPRPPQQFF TGTGCCAGCAGTCCGCGCCCTCCACAGCAGTTCTTC
NA TRBJ2-7 TRBV9 NA CASSPLYF TGTGCCAGCAGCCCGCTGTACTTC
TRBD2 TRBJ2-3 TRBV6-5 many CASSYRGRGTDTQYF TGTGCCAGCAGTTACCGGGGGAGGGGCACAGATACGCAGTATTTT
NA TRBJ2-1 TRBV24-1 few CATSDFPYGGSGGDEQFF TGTGCCACCAGTGATTTTCCCTACGGGGGTTCGGGTGGGGATGAGCAGTTCTTC
NA TRBJ1-2 TRBV19 few CASTSGTLYGYTF TGTGCCAGTACGTCCGGCACCCTCTATGGCTACACCTTC
TRBD1 TRBJ1-1 TRBV5-6 NA CASSSGQTITNTEAFF TGTGCCAGCAGCTCGGGACAGACTATTACGAACACTGAAGCTTTCTTT
TRBD1 TRBJ1-6 TRBV9 NA CASSVVGDREQSPLHF TGTGCCAGCAGCGTAGTGGGGGACAGGGAACAATCACCCCTCCACTTT
NA TRBJ1-3 TRBV28 many CASRTSGGGHSGNTIYF TGTGCCAGCAGAACTTCTGGCGGGGGCCACTCTGGAAACACCATATATTTT
TRBD1 TRBJ2-3 TRBV2 many CASRAGTVSADTQYF TGTGCCAGCAGGGCCGGGACAGTATCCGCAGATACGCAGTATTTT
TRBD2 TRBJ2-1 TRBV5-1 few CASSIVAGAGGGSYNEQFF TGCGCCAGCAGCATAGTAGCGGGAGCCGGGGGGGGGTCCTACAATGAGCAGTTCTTC
NA TRBJ2-3 TRBV11-2 many CASSLMASTQYF TGTGCCAGCAGCTTAATGGCTAGTACGCAGTATTTT
NA TRBJ1-1 TRBV20-1 few CSARDREGDWNTEAFF TGCAGTGCTAGAGATCGAGAGGGGGATTGGAACACTGAAGCTTTCTTT
NA TRBJ2-7 TRBV7-8 many CASSFRSAGVYEQYF TGTGCCAGCAGCTTCCGGTCTGCAGGGGTCTACGAGCAGTACTTC
TRBD2 TRBJ2-1 TRBV7-8 many CASSYSGRAYNEQFF TGTGCCAGCAGCTATAGCGGGAGGGCCTACAATGAGCAGTTCTTC
NA TRBJ2-5 TRBV4-3 few CASSQEGGAGSETQYF TGCGCCAGCAGCCAAGAGGGAGGAGCGGGTTCAGAGACCCAGTACTTC
TRBD2 TRBJ2-6 TRBV6-2/TRBV6-3 NA CASSSGLASYGRSGANVLTF TGTGCCAGCAGTTCAGGACTAGCTTCATATGGAAGGTCTGGGGCCAACGTCCTGACTTTC